This T cell receptor beta chain is from a study of shared T cell receptors in the human thymus. The data were produced by immunoSEQ multiplex PCR, yet TCRdb's version contains in-frame clones alone and is incomplete. The top ten hold 0.01% of the sample, which has 500,000 to 750,000 clones, approximately 88% seen once. The V gene's germline CDR1 is LNHDA and CDR2 SQIVND (reference sequence). The CDR3 is 16 amino acids. V dropped 3 bases and J dropped 9 bases, with 23 bases sitting between them. This sample also appeared in a second study, on human thymus T cells. That source adds: Obtained as resections during corrective heart surgery, the thymus tissue was then studied. A high degree of thymic repertoire overlap among unrelated individuals was reported in related research.

The J gene is TRBJ2-5, the V gene TRBV19; D uncertain. Sequencing was carried out using thymocytes. This receptor was taken from a boy less than two years old with a congenital heart defect. The chain's CDR3 is CASSIPSETSARPQYF. CDR3 DNA: TGTGCCAGTAGTATCCCCTCCGAGACATCGGCCCGTCCCCAGTACTTC.